This record concerns one T cell receptor beta chain sequence. In the authors' methods: Reference gene primers were amplified, and this amplification served to estimate nucleated cell counts. Clones were sequenced by immunoSEQ multiplex PCR, and TCRdb holds only the in-frame ones, with some missing. V, J and clone size derive from that table, while D and trimming were established from the DNA sequence. The sample lists tens of thousands of clones; roughly 90% were seen once. These data are taken from a study of blood T cell repertoires in COVID-19. About the study: Some COVID-19 samples were acute and others convalescent; all came from the United States, Italy and Spain. PBMCs, B-cell-depleted T cells, or T cells were the source of the cDNA or gDNA that made up the material.

Sequenced: peripheral blood. The receptor was isolated from a man between 65 and 85 years old with active or convalescent COVID-19.

Written as DNA, the CDR3 is TGTGCCTGGAGTTCGGGGGGGAATCAGCCCCAGCATTTT. This encodes CAWSSGGNQPQHF. This chain links TRBV30 with TRBJ1-5; D perhaps matches TRBD1 (5 bases). The germline gives CDR1 GTSNPN, CDR2 SVGIG (reference sequence). Between the trimmed V and J ends, which lost 2 bases and 4 bases, there was a span of 9 bases. The CDR3 is made up of 13 amino acids.